This T cell receptor beta chain derives from a study of shared clonotypes between healthy human individuals. Across the study: Samples came from a couple of female and a few male donors aged 18 to 49. CD4 naive cells filled three plates per donor, CD4 memory three, CD8 naive two and CD8 memory one. Study-wide results and caveats: Large sequencing depth failed to make sorted-subset sequencing complete, rarefaction showed. Naive CD4 clonotypes overlapped across several donors at 4.5% to 5.5%.

Regarding this clone: Antigen: not known.

Positive CCR7 selection of CD45RO-negative cells yielded the naive CD8 cells, and terminally differentiated effector memory CD45RA+ cells were excluded. TCRdb keeps only in-frame clones here, not all; method: immunoSEQ multiplex PCR. The table shows 1.5 million to 2.5 million clones, with around 96% occurring only once. With 6 bases clipped from V and 4 bases from J, the junction kept 18 bases outside the gene matches. Germline V gene lookup returns CDR1 MNHEY and CDR2 SMNVEV (reference sequence). CDR3 length: 17 residues. The sequenced sample consisted of naive CD8+ T cells sorted from blood. The V gene is TRBV27, the J gene TRBJ2-7; TRBD2 agrees at 7 bases. This sequence was found in a man aged 18 to 29 in good health. CDR3 region: CASRVYPPGEGRYEQYF. The CDR3 coding sequence is TGTGCCAGCAGAGTTTACCCTCCGGGGGAGGGCCGTTACGAGCAGTACTTC.